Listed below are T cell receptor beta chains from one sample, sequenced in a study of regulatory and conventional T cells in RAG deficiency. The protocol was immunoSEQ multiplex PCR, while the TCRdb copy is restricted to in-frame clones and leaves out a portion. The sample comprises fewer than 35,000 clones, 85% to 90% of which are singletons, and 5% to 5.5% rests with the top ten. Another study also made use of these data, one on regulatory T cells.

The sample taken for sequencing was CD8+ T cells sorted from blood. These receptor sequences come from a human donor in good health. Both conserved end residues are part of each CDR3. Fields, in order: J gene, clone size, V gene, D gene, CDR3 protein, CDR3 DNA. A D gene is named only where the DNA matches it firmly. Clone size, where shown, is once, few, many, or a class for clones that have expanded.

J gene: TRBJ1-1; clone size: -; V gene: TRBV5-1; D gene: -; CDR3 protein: CASSLGGDTEAFF; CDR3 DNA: TGCGCCAGCAGCTTAGGGGGGGACACTGAAGCTTTCTTT
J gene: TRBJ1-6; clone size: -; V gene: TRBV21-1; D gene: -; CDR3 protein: CASSKAPAGQRPNSPLHF; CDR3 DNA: TGTGCCAGCAGCAAAGCGCCGGCCGGACAGAGACCTAATTCACCCCTCCACTTT
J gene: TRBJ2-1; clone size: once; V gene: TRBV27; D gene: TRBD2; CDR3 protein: CASSPGERGGNEQFF; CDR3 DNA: TGTGCCAGCAGCCCCGGGGAGCGGGGGGGCAATGAGCAGTTCTTC
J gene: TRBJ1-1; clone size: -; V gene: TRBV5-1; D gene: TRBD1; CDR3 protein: CASSWPSQGGVMNTEAFF; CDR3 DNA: TGCGCCAGCAGCTGGCCGAGCCAGGGGGGAGTTATGAACACTGAAGCTTTCTTT
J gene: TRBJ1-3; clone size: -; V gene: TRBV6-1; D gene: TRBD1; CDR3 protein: CASSEDLTGGNGNTIYF; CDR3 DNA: TGTGCCAGCAGTGAAGACTTAACAGGGGGCAATGGAAACACCATATATTTT
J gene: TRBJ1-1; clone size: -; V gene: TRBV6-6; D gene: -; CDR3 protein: CASSYAGHLEAFF; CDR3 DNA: TGTGCCAGCAGTTACGCGGGACACCTTGAAGCTTTCTTT
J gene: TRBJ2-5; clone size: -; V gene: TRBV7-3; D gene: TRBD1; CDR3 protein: CASSPGTGGVVETQYF; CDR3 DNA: TGTGCCAGCAGCCCCGGGACAGGGGGCGTAGTTGAGACCCAGTACTTC
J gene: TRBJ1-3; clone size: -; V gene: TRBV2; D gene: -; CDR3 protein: CASSEQQYSGNTIYF; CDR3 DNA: TGTGCCAGCAGTGAACAGCAGTACTCTGGAAACACCATATATTTT
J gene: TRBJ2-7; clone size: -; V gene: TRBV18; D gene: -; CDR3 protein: CASSPPGGAYEQYF; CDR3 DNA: TGTGCCAGCTCACCTCCGGGGGGCGCCTACGAGCAGTACTTC
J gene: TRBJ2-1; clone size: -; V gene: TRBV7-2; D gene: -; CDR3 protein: CASSLEVAEYNEQFF; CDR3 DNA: TGTGCCAGCAGCTTAGAGGTAGCGGAGTACAATGAGCAGTTCTTC
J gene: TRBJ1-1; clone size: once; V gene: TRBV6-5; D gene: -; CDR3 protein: CASGRDLSEAFF; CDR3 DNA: TGTGCCAGCGGTAGGGACCTCTCTGAAGCTTTCTTT
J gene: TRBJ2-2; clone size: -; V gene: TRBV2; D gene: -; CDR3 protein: CASSAIADSNTGELFF; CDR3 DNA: TGTGCCAGCAGTGCCATTGCAGACTCGAACACCGGGGAGCTGTTTTTT
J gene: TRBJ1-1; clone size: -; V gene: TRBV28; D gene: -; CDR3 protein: CASSLGATAEAFF; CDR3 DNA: TGTGCCAGCAGTTTGGGGGCGACGGCTGAAGCTTTCTTT
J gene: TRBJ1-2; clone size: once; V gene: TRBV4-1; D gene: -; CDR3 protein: CASSQDGKSLRQSGYTF; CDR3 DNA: TGCGCCAGCAGCCAAGATGGGAAGAGCCTCCGTCAGTCGGGCTACACCTTC
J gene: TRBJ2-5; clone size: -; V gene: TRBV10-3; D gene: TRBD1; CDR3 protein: CAISQNRGETQYF; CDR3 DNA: TGTGCCATCAGTCAGAACAGGGGAGAGACCCAGTACTTC
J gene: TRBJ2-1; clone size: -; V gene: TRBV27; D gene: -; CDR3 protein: CASSTRGSSYNEQFF; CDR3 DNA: TGTGCCAGCAGTACTCGGGGGAGCTCCTACAATGAGCAGTTCTTC